Listed below are T cell receptor beta chains from one sample, sequenced in a study of response to subunit inactivated influenza vaccine. TCRdb ran MiXCR on the RT-PCR reads and lists one entry per CDR3 protein. The table shows a few hundred thousand distinct CDR3 sequences, with roughly 20% occurring only once. Sample: PBMCs from blood, taken about 20 months after vaccination. Source of these receptors: a man in his fifties or sixties who received an inactivated influenza vaccine. Each CDR3 is given without its conserved first and last residue. Fields, in order: clone size, J gene, V gene, CDR3 protein. Clone size is not always given. Where it is, it says once, few, many or a class for expanded clones.

.,TRBJ2-3,TRBV20-1,SARASGWPDTQY
.,TRBJ1-1,TRBV2,ASSGGDTEAF
few,TRBJ2-3,TRBV2,ASSEADRGIDTQY
few,TRBJ2-7,TRBV15,ATSPSAGVGYEQY
.,TRBJ2-7,TRBV9,ASSVGQGLHYEQY
.,TRBJ1-6,TRBV4-2,ASSQGTGSSYNSPLH
many,TRBJ1-5,TRBV4-1,ASSLNMGPYSNQPQH
.,TRBJ2-2,TRBV28,ASSLRGQNTGELF
few,TRBJ2-3,TRBV12-3/TRBV12-4,ASSHSTSTDTQY
.,TRBJ2-1,TRBV28,ASSPRGPPYNEQF
.,TRBJ2-5,TRBV11-2,ASSLDWVSGGKRPQY
many,TRBJ1-1,TRBV12-3/TRBV12-4,ASSFPRSNTEAF
few,TRBJ1-4,TRBV19,ASSSRDNHEKLF
many,TRBJ1-6,TRBV7-6,ASSSRGDRVHSPLH
few,TRBJ2-1,TRBV27,ASSWGGHNEQF
.,TRBJ2-7,TRBV7-9,ASSFQAGGPSEQY
.,TRBJ2-1,TRBV29-1,SASAYLGGNEQF
few,TRBJ1-4,TRBV21-1,ASSNETGEEGKLF
many,TRBJ2-1,TRBV5-6,ASGGLSRHNEQF
.,TRBJ2-5,TRBV5-1,ASSLAAGEETQY
few,TRBJ1-1,TRBV25-1,ASSETMGRNTEAF
.,TRBJ1-1,TRBV12-3/TRBV12-4,ASSLSSGTEAF
.,TRBJ1-4,TRBV6-5,ASSYRPTGPNEKLF
.,TRBJ1-5,TRBV30,AWSERVSNQPQH
.,TRBJ1-4,TRBV6-2/TRBV6-3,ASSSGQNSNEKLF
.,TRBJ2-1,TRBV4-2,ASSPTGTSGSRVGAGYNEQF
.,TRBJ1-1,TRBV9,ASSVGLARNTEAF
.,TRBJ1-5,TRBV29-1,SVAVGTGTRDNQPQH
.,TRBJ1-2,TRBV4-3,ASSQENRAGGGYGYT
few,TRBJ1-6,TRBV20-1,SARAGSSYNSPLH
few,TRBJ2-2,TRBV12-3/TRBV12-4,ASIPAVGELF
.,TRBJ1-1,TRBV20-1,SAHPPRGNTEAF
.,TRBJ2-5,TRBV20-1,SAAGQAETQY
.,TRBJ1-4,TRBV29-1,SVAESNEKLF
.,TRBJ1-2,TRBV12-3/TRBV12-4,ASSRTGRVPNYGYT
once,TRBJ2-1,TRBV12-3/TRBV12-4,ASSHTTDEQF
few,TRBJ1-5,TRBV19,ASSVYRGSNQPQH
.,TRBJ1-1,TRBV24-1,ATRVKDSPAGGNTEAF
.,TRBJ2-1,TRBV4-1,ASSQIWRDLYNEQF
many,TRBJ1-2,TRBV20-1,SGSALTNYGYT
.,TRBJ2-2,TRBV9,ASSVAKNTGELF
.,TRBJ2-7,TRBV4-2,ASSLIQGYEQY
.,TRBJ2-1,TRBV3-1,ASSRTGTRLMNEQF
many,TRBJ1-5,TRBV6-1,ASSAVGTGTLGSNQPQH
few,TRBJ2-1,TRBV18,ASSPVAGTGPHNEQF
.,TRBJ2-1,TRBV12-3/TRBV12-4,ASSRTSGRPDEQF
.,TRBJ2-7,TRBV20-1,SVGLAGATHEQY
few,TRBJ1-1,TRBV7-8,ASSAGGNTEAF
.,TRBJ2-3,TRBV7-6,ASSLWGTGTDTQY
few,TRBJ1-2,TRBV3-1,ASSQHLEGLGGYT
few,TRBJ2-1,TRBV29-1,SCLREGPGEQF
few,TRBJ2-7,TRBV3-1,ASSQGQRSYEQY
many,TRBJ1-1,TRBV11-1,ASSLRRVNQLMNTEAF
.,TRBJ1-4,TRBV20-1,SARQVNEKLF
few,TRBJ2-2,TRBV12-3/TRBV12-4,ASSGHLLTGELF